The 11 T cell receptor beta chains in this list originate from one sample, sequenced in a study of cytomegalovirus exposure and HLA in healthy donors. Libraries were prepared by immunoSEQ multiplex PCR; TCRdb keeps only in-frame clonotypes and omits some of them. This sample has just under 65,000 clones, with approximately 95% found just once. Sequenced material: PBMCs. These receptors all come from a woman younger than 35 in good health and CMV-seropositive.

V gene TRBV6-5 combines with J gene TRBJ1-4, with D perhaps matching TRBD1 (6 bases). Germline V gene lookup returns CDR1 MNHEY and CDR2 SVGAGI. V lost 0 bases, J lost 8 bases, and 13 bases lay in between. The CDR3 extends over 15 amino acids. The CDR3 here is CASSYSGATGEKLFF. As DNA, the CDR3 is TGTGCCAGCAGTTACTCGGGCGCAACAGGGGAAAAACTGTTTTTT.

The chain joins TRBV4-1 to TRBJ1-4; D remains unclear. The V gene's germline CDR1 is MGHRA and CDR2 YSYEKL. V lost 0 bases to trimming and J lost 0 bases, with 8 bases between them. CDR3 length equals 16 residues. CDR3 sequence: CASSQDPNPTNEKLFF. In nucleotides, the CDR3 is TGCGCCAGCAGCCAAGACCCAAATCCAACTAATGAAAAACTGTTTTTT.

V is TRBV5-1 and J is TRBJ1-1; D is unclear. The germline V and J ends were trimmed by 0 bases and 0 bases, with 6 bases remaining between them. Germline CDR1 is SGHRS and CDR2 is YFSETQ. CDR3 size: 14 residues. CDR3 bases: TGCGCCAGCAGCTTGGAGAGTATGAACACTGAAGCTTTCTTT. As protein: CASSLESMNTEAFF.

In DNA, the CDR3 is TGCGCCAGCAGCGCTACCCGGACAGGGTTGAATGAGCAGTTCTTC. It specifies CASSATRTGLNEQFF. This chain uses TRBV10-1 with TRBJ2-1; 8 bases agree with TRBD1. Per germline, CDR1 WNHNN and CDR2 SYGVQD (reference sequence). With 6 bases clipped from V and 7 bases from J, the junction kept 11 bases outside the gene matches. The CDR3 totals 15 residues.

The chain combines TRBV29-1 with TRBJ2-7; 12 bases are shared with TRBD1. Germline loops: CDR1 SQVTM, CDR2 ANQGSEA. The CDR3 has 15 amino acids. The ends lost 0 bases at V and 5 bases at J; junction bases unmatched: 5. The CDR3 spells CSVEERGQGADEQYF. Written as DNA, the CDR3 is TGCAGCGTTGAAGAAAGGGGACAGGGGGCCGACGAGCAGTACTTC.

The rearrangement uses TRBV28 and TRBJ2-7; 13 nucleotides match TRBD2. This CDR3 is 19 amino acids long. CDR1 and CDR2 from the germline V gene are MDHEN and SYDVKM. Unmatched junction bases numbered 12, after V lost 4 bases and J lost 0 bases. DNA of the CDR3: TGTGCCAGCAGTTCCGGGACTAGCGGGAATATTTCGGTCTCCTACGAGCAGTACTTC. It translates to CASSSGTSGNISVSYEQYF.

Remarks on this clone: This CDR3 is also generated by other DNA sequences in the sample. V and J are TRBV30 and TRBJ1-1; D call uncertain. The CDR3 consists of 13 residues. The V and J ends lost 2 bases and 1 base respectively, with 8 bases between them. From germline, CDR1 is GTSNPN and CDR2 SVGIG (reference sequence). In DNA form, the CDR3 reads TGTGCCTGGAGTCGACAAGAGAACACTGAAGCTTTCTTT. Translating it yields CAWSRQENTEAFF.

This sequence joins TRBV7-2 and TRBJ1-5; tentatively, D is TRBD1 (5 bases). The CDR3 extends over 15 amino acids. The ends were cut back, 5 bases at V and 3 bases at J, with 14 bases in the middle. Germline V gene lookup returns CDR1 SGHTA and CDR2 FQGNSA. The CDR3 nucleotides read TGTGCCAGCAGCCTTACCGTGGGGCTCAATCAGCCCCAGCATTTT. Amino acids: CASSLTVGLNQPQHF.

The rearrangement joins TRBV7-2 to TRBJ2-5, with D possibly TRBD2 on 6 matching bases. The germline V gene encodes CDR1 SGHTA and CDR2 FQGNSA. The CDR3 extends over 13 amino acids. Trimming left V 5 bases short and J 5 bases short, with 12 bases between. The CDR3 region is CASSSMGRETQYF. CDR3 DNA: TGTGCCAGCAGCAGCATGGGGAGGGAGACCCAGTACTTC.

The chain couples TRBV28 to TRBJ2-7, with D unclear. Germline V gene sequence: CDR1 MDHEN, CDR2 SYDVKM. This CDR3 contains 10 residues. Trimming took off 6 bases at V and 4 bases at J, with 4 bases between the two ends. The CDR3, as DNA: TGTGCCAGCAGCGCGTACGAGCAGTACTTC. Translated, it gives CASSAYEQYF.

The V call is TRBV6-6, the J call TRBJ1-1; possible D gene TRBD1, 6 bases. Germline assignment: CDR1 MNHNY and CDR2 SVGAGI (reference sequence). The V end was cut by 6 bases, the J end by 4 bases, with 18 bases between. This CDR3 has 15 residues. In DNA, the CDR3 is TGTGCCAGCAGCTCCCCACAGGGTATAGGCACTGAAGCTTTCTTT. Residues: CASSSPQGIGTEAFF.